Presented here are 27 T cell receptor beta chains from one specimen sequenced in a study of response to subunit inactivated influenza vaccine. TCRdb recomputed calls from the RT-PCR reads with MiXCR, one row per CDR3 protein. The table shows approximately 490,000 distinct CDR3 sequences, with approximately 7.8% occurring only once. This specimen consisted of PBMCs from blood, obtained roughly 24 months after vaccination. The receptors shown here come from a man between 50 and 70 years old who received an inactivated influenza vaccine.

In this sample, this clonotype turned up a few times. This rearrangement joins TRBV20-1 to TRBJ2-5, with D perhaps matching TRBD1 (5 bases). Germline V gives CDR1 DFQATT, CDR2 SNEGSKA (reference sequence). This CDR3 has 15 residues. V gave up 3 bases and J gave up 2 bases, with 16 bases separating them. The CDR3 sequence: CSASRRAARQETQYF. As DNA, the CDR3 is TGCAGTGCTAGTCGCAGGGCAGCAAGACAAGAGACCCAGTACTTC.

The J gene is TRBJ2-5, the V gene TRBV28; either TRBD1 or TRBD2 may supply D (5 bases each). This CDR3 contains 15 residues. The V end lost 5 bases, the J end lost 0 bases, and 13 bases lay between the germline ends. Germline loops: CDR1 MDHEN, CDR2 SYDVKM. The CDR3, as DNA: TGTGCCAGCAGTCAGGGACGGCTGTACCAAGAGACCCAGTACTTC. It translates to CASSQGRLYQETQYF.

The V gene is TRBV7-9, the J gene TRBJ2-3, with unresolved D. Trimming took off 2 bases at V and 0 bases at J, with 9 bases between the two ends. This CDR3 has 15 amino acids. Germline CDR1 reads SEHNR; CDR2 reads FQNEAQ (reference sequence). In DNA, the CDR3 is TGTGCCAGCAGCTTAATGTCAGCGAGCACAGATACGCAGTATTTT. This gives the protein CASSLMSASTDTQYF. Full variable domain (remainder filled in from reference TRBV7-9 and TRBJ2-3): DTGVSQNPRHKITKRGQNVTFRCDPISEHNRLYWYRQTLGQGPEFLTYFQNEAQLEKSRLLSDRFSAERPKGSFSTLEIQRTEQGDSAMYLCASSLMSASTDTQYFGPGTRLTVL.

This clonotype came up many times. V and J are TRBV5-1 and TRBJ2-1, with D perhaps matching TRBD2 (5 bases). Deletions cut 0 bases from V and 6 bases from J, with 16 bases between. Germline-derived CDR1 and CDR2 are SGHRS and YFSETQ. The CDR3 is 16 residues long. The CDR3 protein is CASSLALGSRGNEQFF. The DNA for the CDR3 is TGCGCCAGCAGCTTGGCTCTGGGGTCACGGGGCAATGAGCAGTTCTTC.

In its sample, this clonotype was seen a few times. The gene calls are TRBV7-8 and TRBJ2-2; possibly TRBD1 for D (6 bases). The CDR3 runs 15 residues. CDR1 SGHVS and CDR2 FQNEAQ come from the germline V gene. V was pared by 5 bases and J by 5 bases, with 15 bases between. The CDR3 reads CASSPQGHSTGELFF. CDR3 bases: TGTGCCAGCAGCCCCCAGGGACATTCGACCGGGGAGCTGTTTTTT.

In its sample, this clonotype was seen many times. V gene TRBV29-1 combines with J gene TRBJ2-5; a weak D match, TRBD1 (6 bases). Deletions cut 4 bases from V and 1 base from J, with 7 bases between. In germline, CDR1 is SQVTM, CDR2 ANQGSEA. This CDR3 contains 12 residues. CDR3 coding DNA: TGCAGCGTTGGCAGGGGCCAAGAGACCCAGTACTTC. Its translation: CSVGRGQETQYF. The full variable domain, in which reference TRBV29-1 and TRBJ2-5 provide the parts outside the CDR3, is SAVISQKPSRDICQRGTSLTIQCQVDSQVTMMFWYRQQPGQSLTLIATANQGSEATYESGFVIDKFPISRPNLTFSTLTVSNMSPEDSSIYLCSVGRGQETQYFGPGTRLLVL.

The sample holds many counts of this clonotype. The gene calls are TRBV6-6 and TRBJ2-3, with a possible D match to TRBD2 (5 bases). Trimming shortened V by 5 bases and J by 12 bases, and 18 bases separated the two germline ends. Germline CDR1 MNHNY, CDR2 SVGAGI (reference sequence). The CDR3 runs 13 residues. CDR3 nucleotide sequence: TGTGCCAGCAGTCCCGTCGACGGCGGGTATCAGTATTTT. This sequence encodes CASSPVDGGYQYF.

This clonotype was picked up many times. The J gene is TRBJ2-5, the V gene TRBV21-1; no DNA check was done on the table's D call, TRBD1. TRBV21-1 is tagged as a pseudogene. CDR3 size: 14 residues. CDR3 coding DNA: TGTGCCAGCAGACTCCGGGGCCCGGGAGAGACCCAGTACTTC. Amino acid sequence: CASRLRGPGETQYF.

This clonotype was counted a few times. The junction does not match germline at one end; this may be a read error. The CDR3, as DNA: TGTGCCTGGAGTTCCAGCGGGCCCGTGATCTTC. It translates to CAWSSSGPVIF. The rearrangement uses TRBV30 and TRBJ2-1; weak D call: TRBD2 (6 bases). The CDR3 runs 11 residues. The germline gives CDR1 GTSNPN, CDR2 SVGIG (reference sequence).

This clonotype came up many times. The V and J genes are TRBV28 and TRBJ2-3, with D perhaps matching TRBD1 or TRBD2 (5 bases each). This CDR3 is 15 amino acids long. The V gene lost 6 bases and the J gene lost 2 bases, with 15 bases spanning the gap. From germline, CDR1 is MDHEN and CDR2 SYDVKM. As DNA, the CDR3 is TGTGCCAGCAGGGGGGTTCGGGGTAACACAGATACGCAGTATTTT. Translation gives CASRGVRGNTDTQYF. Filled out from reference TRBV28 and TRBJ2-3, the complete variable domain reads DVKVTQSSRYLVKRTGEKVFLECVQDMDHENMFWYRQDPGLGLRLIYFSYDVKMKEKGDIPEGYSVSREKKERFSLILESASTNQTSMYLCASRGVRGNTDTQYFGPGTRLTVL.

This chain connects TRBV7-2 to TRBJ1-1; D gene ambiguous. The CDR3 loop spans 15 amino acids. V was shortened by 5 bases and J by 1 base, with 14 bases between the two germline ends. Germline V CDR1 and CDR2: SGHTA, FQGNSA. For the CDR3, the DNA is TGTGCCAGCAGCCCGCCACCCCGACAGAACACTGAAGCTTTCTTT. It is translated as CASSPPPRQNTEAFF. Full variable domain (missing parts from reference TRBV7-2 and TRBJ1-1): GAGVSQSPSNKVTEKGKDVELRCDPISGHTALYWYRQSLGQGLEFLIYFQGNSAPDKSGLPSDRFSAERTGGSVSTLTIQRTQQEDSAVYLCASSPPPRQNTEAFFGQGTRLTVV.

The chain employs TRBV4-2 and TRBJ2-7; 7 positions agree with TRBD2. Unmatched junction bases numbered 7, after V lost 4 bases and J lost 4 bases. Germline V gene sequence: CDR1 LGHNA, CDR2 YNFKEQ. CDR3 length: 14 residues. The CDR3 reads CASSPGTIPYEQYF. The CDR3 DNA reads TGTGCCAGCAGCCCCGGGACTATACCGTACGAGCAGTACTTC.

This sequence joins TRBV20-1 and TRBJ2-7; 9 bases are a match to TRBD2. V lost 4 bases, J lost 5 bases, and 3 bases stayed unmatched. CDR3 size: 12 residues. CDR1 is DFQATT and CDR2 is SNEGSKA in the germline V gene (reference sequence). CDR3 amino acids: CSAKTSGDEQYF. In DNA, the CDR3 is TGCAGTGCTAAGACTAGCGGAGACGAGCAGTACTTC.

This clonotype was detected many times. The V call is TRBV4-3, the J call TRBJ1-1, with D possibly TRBD1 on 5 matching bases. V was shortened by 4 bases and J by 5 bases, with 11 bases between the two germline ends. The CDR3 sequence is 13 residues long. Germline V gene sequence: CDR1 LGHNA, CDR2 YSLEER. The CDR3 sequence: CASSRVGGTEAFF. The CDR3 bases are TGCGCCAGCAGCCGAGTGGGGGGAACTGAAGCTTTCTTT.

V is TRBV23-1 and J is TRBJ2-1; a weak D match, TRBD2 (7 bases). TRBV23-1 is filed as an ORF, its function uncertain. The ends were cut back, 7 bases at V and 10 bases at J, with 17 bases in the middle. The CDR3 is made up of 13 amino acids. CDR3 region: CASNPKGEGEQFF. The CDR3 bases are TGCGCCAGCAACCCGAAGGGGGAGGGCGAGCAGTTCTTC.

Notes on this clonotype: The conserved phenylalanine or tryptophan is not found at the CDR3 terminus, so this likely reflects a read error. It is unclear where the CDR3 begins or ends on the DNA, so no DNA is shown, and the CDR3 is as TCRdb lists it. The chain is built from TRBV24-1 and TRBJ2-1; the table's D call, TRBD2, has no DNA check behind it. The CDR3 sequence runs 14 residues, both termini included. CDR1 KGHDR and CDR2 SFDVKD come from the germline V gene. The CDR3 sequence: CASSDWSRGTSLFS.

The CDR3 DNA sequence: TGCGCCAGCAGCCAAGATCGGGGCCCTTCCCCCTATGGCTACACCTTC. Translating it yields CASSQDRGPSPYGYTF. V gene TRBV4-1 combines with J gene TRBJ1-2, with a possible D match to TRBD1 (5 bases). Per the germline V gene, CDR1 is MGHRA and CDR2 is YSYEKL. V lost 0 bases, J lost 4 bases, and 15 bases lay in between. The CDR3 extends over 16 amino acids.

This clonotype was seen at least ten times. V and J are TRBV3-1 and TRBJ2-7, with D tentatively TRBD2 (5 bases). The CDR3 is 14 amino acids. Per germline, CDR1 LGHDT and CDR2 YNNKEL (reference sequence). The V end lost 4 bases, the J end lost 0 bases, and 10 bases lay between the germline ends. This CDR3 is CASSLGLNSYEQYF. In DNA form, the CDR3 reads TGTGCCAGCAGCCTCGGACTGAACTCCTACGAGCAGTACTTC.

This clonotype was observed a handful of times. The chain combines TRBV7-2 with TRBJ2-1; D may match TRBD1 or TRBD2 (6 bases each). The germline V gene has CDR1 SGHTA and CDR2 FQGNSA. Deletions cut 1 base from V and 9 bases from J, with 22 bases between. The CDR3 spans 17 residues. The CDR3 here is CASSLGAGGRDYSEQFF. CDR3 coding DNA: TGTGCCAGCAGCTTAGGGGCCGGGGGCCGGGATTATAGTGAGCAGTTCTTC.

The rearrangement links TRBV5-1 to TRBJ2-7; D is possibly TRBD1 or TRBD2 (7 bases each). Trimming removed 9 bases from V and 5 bases from J, with 18 bases in between. The CDR3 has 13 amino acids. The germline V gene encodes CDR1 SGHRS and CDR2 YFSETQ. The CDR3 protein is CATSQGGRDEQYF. The CDR3 DNA reads as TGCGCCACCAGTCAGGGGGGGCGCGACGAGCAGTACTTC.

In this sample, this clonotype turned up many times. The chain joins TRBV29-1 to TRBJ2-6, with D possibly matching TRBD1 (6 bases). The V gene's germline CDR1 is SQVTM and CDR2 ANQGSEA. With 4 bases removed from V and 0 bases from J, the gap between germline ends came to 16 bases. This CDR3 is built from 17 residues. For the CDR3, the DNA is TGCAGCGTTGCAACGGGACAAGCCCTCTCTGGGGCCAACGTCCTGACTTTC. This translates into CSVATGQALSGANVLTF.

Note on this clonotype: This may come from a read error, since a much larger clone is one base off. The chain recombines TRBV28 with TRBJ2-1; 9 positions match TRBD1. This CDR3 comprises 15 residues. CDR1 MDHEN and CDR2 SYDVKM come from the germline V gene. V dropped 8 bases and J dropped 4; count of bases not matched to a gene: 9. CDR3 protein: CASPPGDREYNEQFF. CDR3 bases: TGTGCCAGCCCCCCCGGGGACAGGGAATACAATGAGCAGTTCTTC.

The rearrangement uses TRBV13 and TRBJ2-7; no reliable D call. The CDR3 length is 12 residues. V lost 5 bases to trimming and J lost 4 bases, with 9 bases between them. Per the germline V gene, CDR1 is PRHDT and CDR2 is FYEKMQ (reference sequence). DNA for the CDR3: TGTGCCAGCAGCATGGACCAGTACGAGCAGTACTTC. It codes for CASSMDQYEQYF.

Many counts were recorded for this clonotype. This chain uses TRBV5-1 with TRBJ2-4; 7 bases are a match to TRBD2. With V trimmed by 4 bases and J by 5 bases, 6 bases remained unmatched. The CDR3 totals 14 residues. Germline V CDR1 and CDR2: SGHRS, YFSETQ. Here the CDR3 reads CASSPREAQNIQYF. In DNA, the CDR3 is TGCGCCAGCAGCCCTCGGGAGGCTCAAAACATTCAGTACTTC.

On this clonotype itself: This may come from a read error, since a much larger clone is one base off. The V call is TRBV7-2, the J call TRBJ1-6, with D unclear. Germline V gene data show CDR1 as SGHTA and CDR2 as FQGNSA. The CDR3 extends over 12 amino acids. The V gene lost 8 bases and the J gene lost 12 bases, with 14 bases spanning the gap. This CDR3 is CASGMLGLPLHF. CDR3 DNA: TGTGCCAGCGGGATGCTGGGGTTACCCCTCCACTTT.

This clonotype was detected only once. The chain combines TRBV11-2 with TRBJ2-7, with a weak D call TRBD1 (5 bases). The length of the CDR3 is 14 residues. The germline CDR1 and CDR2 sequences are SGHAT and FQNNGV. Trimming stripped 5 bases from V and 3 bases from J, with 14 bases between. In DNA, the CDR3 is TGTGCCAGCAGCCCCGGACCCCAGGGCTACGAGCAGTACTTC. It yields the protein CASSPGPQGYEQYF.

A few counts support this clonotype. The V and J genes are TRBV7-2 and TRBJ2-3, with TRBD2 matching 9 bases. V lost 2 bases to trimming and J lost 5 bases; unmatched junction nucleotides: 8. CDR3 length equals 16 residues. Germline CDR1 is SGHTA and CDR2 is FQGNSA. CDR3 residues: CASSLTASGMLDTQYF. Written as DNA, the CDR3 is TGTGCCAGCAGCTTAACGGCTAGCGGGATGTTAGATACGCAGTATTTT.